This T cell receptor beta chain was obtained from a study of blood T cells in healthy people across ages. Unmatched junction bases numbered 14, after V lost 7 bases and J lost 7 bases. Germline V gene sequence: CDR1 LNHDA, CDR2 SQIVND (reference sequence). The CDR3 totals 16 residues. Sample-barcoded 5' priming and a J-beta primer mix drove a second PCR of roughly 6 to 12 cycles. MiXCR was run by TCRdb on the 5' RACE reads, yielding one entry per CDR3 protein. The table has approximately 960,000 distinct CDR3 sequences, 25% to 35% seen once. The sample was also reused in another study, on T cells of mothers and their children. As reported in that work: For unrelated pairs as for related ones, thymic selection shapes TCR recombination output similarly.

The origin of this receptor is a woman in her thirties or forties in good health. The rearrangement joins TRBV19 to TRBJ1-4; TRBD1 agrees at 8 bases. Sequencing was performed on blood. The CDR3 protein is CASTPGSAGGGEKLFF. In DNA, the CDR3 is TGTGCCAGTACCCCTGGGAGCGCAGGGGGCGGTGAAAAACTGTTTTTT.